These 30 T cell receptor beta chains came from one sample sequenced in a study of cytomegalovirus exposure and HLA in healthy donors. Amplification used 60 Vbeta primers and 13 Jbeta primers. Using immunoSEQ multiplex PCR, the repertoire was profiled, and TCRdb retains in-frame clones only, with some absent. This sample has around 200,000 clones, with 81% found just once. Material: PBMCs. All receptors derive from a man aged 50-59 years in good health and CMV-seronegative.

Turning to this clone: Compared with germline, one end of the junction differs, possibly owing to a read error. The chain employs TRBV7-9 and TRBJ1-5; TRBD1 matches 7 bases. The length of the CDR3 is 15 residues. Looked up from germline, CDR1 is SEHNR and CDR2 is FQNEAQ (reference sequence). CDR3 DNA: TGTTCCAGCAGCCTGACAGAGGGGGCGGTTCAGCCCCAGCATTTT. It yields the protein CSSSLTEGAVQPQHF.

In this sample, this clone turned up a few times. A junction boundary mismatches the germline segment, possibly from a read error. V and J are TRBV7-9 and TRBJ2-7; 7 bases match TRBD2. The CDR3 spans 16 residues. Germline assignment: CDR1 SEHNR and CDR2 FQNEAQ (reference sequence). The CDR3 loop reads CSSSLVARGTASEQYF. As DNA, the CDR3 is TGTTCCAGCAGCTTAGTGGCGCGGGGGACCGCCTCCGAGCAGTACTTC.

The chain is built from TRBV5-1 and TRBJ2-5; possible D gene TRBD1, 6 bases. The J call could be wrong; TRBJ2-7 is a better fit for the DNA end. Germline-derived CDR1 and CDR2 are SGHRS and YFSETQ. The CDR3 runs 13 residues. For the CDR3, the DNA is TGCGCCAGCAGCCTCGTACAGGGTTACGAGCAGTACTTC. It codes for CASSLVQGYEQYF.

This clone was observed a handful of times. J is TRBJ1-1 and V is TRBV4-3, with 9 bases identical to TRBD1. This CDR3 region has 15 residues. The ends lost 6 bases at V and 7 bases at J; junction bases unmatched: 12. The V gene's germline CDR1 is LGHNA and CDR2 YSLEER. CDR3 nucleotides: TGCGCCAGCAGAGCAAGTGGGACAGGGCTAAATGAAGCTTTCTTT. Protein product: CASRASGTGLNEAFF.

The gene calls are TRBV9 and TRBJ2-5, with 8 bases matching TRBD2. Germline V gene sequence: CDR1 SGDLS, CDR2 YYNGEE. V shed 3 bases, J shed 3 bases, and the junction held 13 bases outside the gene matches. The CDR3 length is 17 residues. CDR3 amino acids: CASSAGGTVRQKETQYF. CDR3 nucleotide sequence: TGTGCCAGCAGCGCGGGGGGGACGGTACGACAAAAAGAGACCCAGTACTTC.

This clone was detected only a few times. The chain combines TRBV7-9 with TRBJ1-4, with TRBD1 identical over 9 bases. Germline-derived CDR1 and CDR2 are SEHNR and FQNEAQ (reference sequence). V lost 5 bases to trimming and J lost 10 bases; unmatched junction nucleotides: 11. This CDR3 contains 15 residues. Here the CDR3 reads CASSPRGTGRRKLFF. The DNA for the CDR3 is TGTGCCAGCAGCCCCCGAGGGACAGGGCGAAGAAAACTGTTTTTT.

This clone showed up just once. This chain uses TRBV10-3 with TRBJ1-1, with 7 bases aligning to TRBD1. CDR1 ENHRY and CDR2 SYGVKD come from the germline V gene. V lost 2 bases, J lost 5 bases, and 11 bases stayed unmatched. This CDR3 contains 16 residues. DNA for the CDR3: TGTGCCATCAGTGAGACACCGGGACAGATGGGGACTGAAGCTTTCTTT. Amino acid sequence: CAISETPGQMGTEAFF.

V gene TRBV6-1 combines with J gene TRBJ2-5; TRBD1 agrees at 7 bases. The end of the DNA fits TRBJ2-7 better, so the J call may be wrong. There are 14 residues in the CDR3. CDR1 is MNHNS, CDR2 SASEGT, per germline. CDR3 loop: CASSRDSGIYEQYF. The CDR3 DNA follows: TGTGCCAGCAGCCGGGACAGCGGAATCTACGAGCAGTACTTC.

The chain joins TRBV4-3 to TRBJ1-6; perhaps TRBD1 as D (6 bases). CDR1 LGHNA and CDR2 YSLEER come from the germline V gene. The CDR3 totals 15 residues. Between the trimmed V and J ends, which lost 0 bases and 10 bases, there was a span of 13 bases. CDR3 sequence: CASSQDHRAASPLHF. In nucleotides, the CDR3 is TGCGCCAGCAGCCAAGACCACAGGGCGGCGTCACCCCTCCACTTT.

This clone was observed a handful of times. The J gene is TRBJ2-7, the V gene TRBV5-5; the match to TRBD1 covers 7 bases. Losses at the gene ends were 6 bases for V and 2 bases for J; bases not matched to a gene: 8. Germline V gene sequence: CDR1 SGHKS, CDR2 YYEKEE (reference sequence). The CDR3 contains 14 residues. CDR3 sequence reads: CASTRQGGTYEQYF. CDR3 nucleotides: TGTGCCAGCACCCGACAGGGTGGCACCTACGAGCAGTACTTC.

V is TRBV5-1 and J is TRBJ2-1; 7 nucleotides agree with TRBD1. The CDR3 extends over 13 amino acids. V lost 2 bases, J lost 10 bases, and 6 bases stayed unmatched. In germline, CDR1 is SGHRS, CDR2 YFSETQ. DNA for the CDR3: TGCGCCAGCAGCTTCGAGGGGGCGGACGAGCAGTTCTTC. Protein: CASSFEGADEQFF.

The chain joins TRBV2 to TRBJ2-3; D call uncertain. Per germline, CDR1 SNHLY and CDR2 FYNNEI. Trimming pared 7 bases from V and 2 bases from J, leaving 4 bases between. The CDR3 length is 11 residues. In DNA form, the CDR3 reads TGTGCCAGCACAGACACAGATACGCAGTATTTT. Translation: CASTDTDTQYF.

Of note for this clone: In the same sample, other DNA sequences code for this CDR3. The chain links TRBV15 to TRBJ1-4, with 7 bases identical to TRBD1. CDR3 length: 17 amino acids. The germline CDR1 and CDR2 sequences are LNHNV and YYDKDF (reference sequence). J lost 8 bases, V lost 0 bases, and 12 bases had no gene match. CDR3 loop: CATSRDKGALLYEKLFF. The DNA of the CDR3 is TGTGCCACCAGCAGAGACAAGGGGGCCCTCTTGTACGAAAAACTGTTTTTT. Variable domain in full (rest from reference TRBV15 and TRBJ1-4): DAMVIQNPRYQVTQFGKPVTLSCSQTLNHNVMYWYQQKSSQAPKLLFHYYDKDFNNEADTPDNFQSRRPNTSFCFLDIRSPGLGDTAMYLCATSRDKGALLYEKLFFGSGTQLSVL.

The chain recombines TRBV19 with TRBJ1-1; unclear D gene. The germline V gene encodes CDR1 LNHDA and CDR2 SQIVND (reference sequence). This CDR3 region has 13 residues. Trimming cost V 5 bases and J 5 bases, with 12 bases left between them. CDR3 in amino acids: CASSLAGGTEAFF. CDR3 sequence (DNA): TGTGCCAGTAGTTTGGCGGGTGGGACTGAAGCTTTCTTT.

CDR3 sequence (DNA): TGTGCCAGCAGTTCCTTCACTGAAGCTTTCTTT. This encodes CASSSFTEAFF. This rearrangement joins TRBV6-6 to TRBJ1-1; D ambiguous. Trimming took 4 bases from V and 4 from J, leaving 4 bases between them. The germline gives CDR1 MNHNY, CDR2 SVGAGI (reference sequence). The CDR3 totals 11 residues.

V and J are TRBV2 and TRBJ1-1, with D unclear. The length of the CDR3 is 14 residues. Deletions cut 2 bases from V and 0 bases from J, with 7 bases between. Looked up from germline, CDR1 is SNHLY and CDR2 is FYNNEI. The CDR3 is CASSELNLNTEAFF. The CDR3 nucleotides read TGTGCCAGCAGTGAACTCAACTTGAACACTGAAGCTTTCTTT.

J is TRBJ2-2 and V is TRBV27; 11 nucleotides line up with TRBD1. This CDR3 comprises 14 residues. Germline CDR1 is MNHEY and CDR2 is SMNVEV (reference sequence). V shed 5 bases and J 6 bases; nucleotides not matched to a gene: 2. CDR3 sequence (DNA): TGTGCCAGCAGTAGGACAGGGGGCTCCGGGGAGCTGTTTTTT. This codes for CASSRTGGSGELFF.

V and J are TRBV4-3 and TRBJ1-1; D remains unclear. V was pared by 4 bases and J by 2 bases, with 8 bases between. The CDR3 has 13 residues. Germline CDR1 reads LGHNA; CDR2 reads YSLEER. The CDR3 spells CASSPDFNTEAFF. The CDR3, as DNA: TGCGCCAGCAGCCCGGACTTTAACACTGAAGCTTTCTTT.

The rearrangement links TRBV7-3 to TRBJ2-3; 7 nucleotides line up with TRBD2. This CDR3 spans 12 amino acids. J was trimmed by 5 bases and V by 5 bases; bases with no gene match: 1. Germline V gene data show CDR1 as SGHTA and CDR2 as FQGTGA. The CDR3 coding sequence is TGTGCCAGCAGCCGGGGGGAAGATACGCAGTATTTT. Its protein is CASSRGEDTQYF.

This clone came up once. The chain links TRBV7-2 to TRBJ2-1; weak D call: TRBD2 (6 bases). The CDR3 spans 16 residues. Germline CDR1 reads SGHTA; CDR2 reads FQGNSA. Deletions cut 1 base from V and 2 bases from J, with 12 bases between. CDR3 bases: TGTGCCAGCAGCTTAGTTGCGGGGATAACCTACAATGAGCAGTTCTTC. It encodes CASSLVAGITYNEQFF.

V and J are TRBV6-1 and TRBJ2-7, with D tentatively TRBD1 (5 bases). The germline V and J ends were trimmed by 0 bases and 5 bases, with 8 bases remaining between them. This CDR3 region has 13 residues. The germline V gene encodes CDR1 MNHNS and CDR2 SASEGT. CDR3 residues: CASSEARGHEQYF. In DNA, the CDR3 is TGTGCCAGCAGTGAAGCAAGGGGTCACGAGCAGTACTTC.

A note on this clone: This sample includes further DNA sequences coding for the same CDR3. This chain joins TRBV19 and TRBJ1-1; D possibly corresponds to TRBD1 (6 bases). CDR3 length: 15 amino acids. Deletions cut 5 bases from V and 3 bases from J, with 16 bases between. Germline V gives CDR1 LNHDA, CDR2 SQIVND (reference sequence). CDR3 protein: CASSLQGRRDTEAFF. CDR3 DNA sequence: TGTGCCAGTAGTCTACAGGGAAGAAGGGACACTGAAGCTTTCTTT.

This sequence joins TRBV6-5 and TRBJ1-4; TRBD1 matches 8 bases. The CDR3 extends over 15 amino acids. V lost 5 bases to trimming and J lost 9 bases; unmatched junction nucleotides: 11. Germline CDR1 and CDR2: MNHEY and SVGAGI. The CDR3 DNA sequence: TGTGCCAGCAGTGGTTCGACAGGGGAAATACAAAAACTGTTTTTT. Translated: CASSGSTGEIQKLFF.

V is TRBV7-2 and J is TRBJ1-2; D gene unclear. Trimming took off 2 bases at V and 4 bases at J, with 8 bases between the two ends. The V gene's germline CDR1 is SGHTA and CDR2 FQGNSA. This CDR3 is built from 13 residues. Here the CDR3 reads CASSLSPSYGYTF. The CDR3 nucleotides read TGTGCCAGCAGCTTATCCCCCAGCTATGGCTACACCTTC. The complete variable domain, with remaining parts taken from reference TRBV7-2 and TRBJ1-2, reads GAGVSQSPSNKVTEKGKDVELRCDPISGHTALYWYRQSLGQGLEFLIYFQGNSAPDKSGLPSDRFSAERTGGSVSTLTIQRTQQEDSAVYLCASSLSPSYGYTFGSGTRLTVV.

The chain combines TRBV29-1 with TRBJ1-4; 8 bases fit TRBD1. The CDR3 contains 14 residues. Germline CDR1 reads SQVTM; CDR2 reads ANQGSEA. V trimming: 0 bases; J trimming: 8 bases; junction bases outside the gene matches: 5. The CDR3 loop reads CSVEDQGAGEKLFF. The CDR3 DNA reads TGCAGCGTTGAAGATCAGGGGGCGGGGGAAAAACTGTTTTTT.

The J gene is TRBJ2-1, the V gene TRBV4-3, with no clear D. Germline V gives CDR1 LGHNA, CDR2 YSLEER. V was trimmed by 0 bases and J by 9 bases, leaving 18 bases between them. The length of the CDR3 is 16 residues. Written as DNA, the CDR3 is TGCGCCAGCAGCCAAGATCGTGCCCTGCTAGGTAGTGAGCAGTTCTTC. This gives the protein CASSQDRALLGSEQFF.

This clone was observed a few times. This chain links TRBV27 with TRBJ1-1; 8 bases align to TRBD1. There are 14 residues in the CDR3. The germline V gene has CDR1 MNHEY and CDR2 SMNVEV (reference sequence). V dropped 5 bases and J dropped 7; count of bases not matched to a gene: 9. CDR3 DNA sequence: TGTGCCAGCAGTAAACAGATCGGACAGGGTGAAGCTTTCTTT. Residues: CASSKQIGQGEAFF.

Written as DNA, the CDR3 is TGTGCCAGCAGCTCCGGTCTCCCCGGAAAACTGTTTTTT. Protein: CASSSGLPGKLFF. The chain has TRBV5-6 and TRBJ1-4, with D unclear. CDR1 is SGHDT, CDR2 YYEEEE, per germline. The CDR3 sequence is 13 residues long. Trimming stripped 3 bases from V and 10 bases from J, with 13 bases between.

V gene TRBV2 combines with J gene TRBJ1-2; D is ambiguous. The CDR3 loop spans 14 amino acids. Trimming took off 0 bases at V and 3 bases at J, with 8 bases between the two ends. CDR1 and CDR2 (germline): SNHLY, FYNNEI. CDR3 DNA sequence: TGTGCCAGCAGTGAAGCGCGAGAGGACTATGGCTACACCTTC. As protein: CASSEAREDYGYTF. The complete variable domain, with remaining parts taken from reference TRBV2 and TRBJ1-2, reads EPEVTQTPSHQVTQMGQEVILRCVPISNHLYFYWYRQILGQKVEFLVSFYNNEISEKSEIFDDQFSVERPDGSNFTLKIRSTKLEDSAMYFCASSEAREDYGYTFGSGTRLTVV.

The CDR3, as DNA: TGTGCCAGTAGCGTTCGACAGTATAGCAATCAGCCCCAGCATTTT. Amino acid sequence: CASSVRQYSNQPQHF. The chain joins TRBV19 to TRBJ1-5, with D perhaps matching TRBD1 (5 bases). The CDR3 consists of 15 residues. Germline V gene sequence: CDR1 LNHDA, CDR2 SQIVND (reference sequence). V lost 6 bases, J lost 0 bases, and 12 bases lay in between.